This T cell receptor (beta chain) appears in the sequencing data of a study of beta chain features in type 1 diabetes. Of the isolated RNA, all was reverse transcribed, and so the sequenced material was expressed TCRB transcripts. The repertoire was sequenced with immunoSEQ multiplex PCR; TCRdb's copy has only in-frame clones and lacks some. The sample lists 850,000 to 900,000 clones; 17% were seen once. A few counts support this clone. Other DNA sequences within the sample encode an identical CDR3. Trimming shortened V by 0 bases and J by 2 bases, and 9 bases separated the two germline ends. The germline V gene has CDR1 SGDLS and CDR2 YYNGEE. The CDR3 runs 14 residues.

The genes are TRBV9 and TRBJ2-7; D remains ambiguous. The sample consisted of naive CD4+ T cells from blood. The receptor was isolated from a woman aged 18-29 years in good health. CDR3 bases: TGTGCCAGCAGCGTAGGGACCGGAACCTACGAGCAGTACTTC. It is translated as CASSVGTGTYEQYF.